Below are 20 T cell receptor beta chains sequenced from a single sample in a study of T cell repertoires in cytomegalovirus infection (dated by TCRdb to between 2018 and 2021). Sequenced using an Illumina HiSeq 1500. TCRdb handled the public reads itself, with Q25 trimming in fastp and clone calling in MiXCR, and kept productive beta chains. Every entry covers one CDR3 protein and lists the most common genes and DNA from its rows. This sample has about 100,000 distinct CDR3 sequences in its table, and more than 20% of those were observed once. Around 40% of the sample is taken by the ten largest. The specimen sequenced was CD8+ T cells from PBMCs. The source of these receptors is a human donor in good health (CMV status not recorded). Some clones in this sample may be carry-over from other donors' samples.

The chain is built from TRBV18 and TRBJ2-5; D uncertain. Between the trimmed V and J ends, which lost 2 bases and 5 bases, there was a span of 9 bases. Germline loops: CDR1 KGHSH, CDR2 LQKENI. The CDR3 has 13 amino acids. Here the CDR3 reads CASSPGFQETQYF. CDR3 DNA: TGTGCCAGCTCACCAGGGTTCCAGGAGACCCAGTACTTC.

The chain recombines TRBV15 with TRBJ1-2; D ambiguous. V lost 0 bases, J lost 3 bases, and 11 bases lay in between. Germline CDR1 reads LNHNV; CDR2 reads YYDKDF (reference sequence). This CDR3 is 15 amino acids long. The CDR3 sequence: CATSRDWQDDYGYTF. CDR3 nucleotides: TGTGCCACCAGCAGAGACTGGCAGGATGACTATGGCTACACCTTC.

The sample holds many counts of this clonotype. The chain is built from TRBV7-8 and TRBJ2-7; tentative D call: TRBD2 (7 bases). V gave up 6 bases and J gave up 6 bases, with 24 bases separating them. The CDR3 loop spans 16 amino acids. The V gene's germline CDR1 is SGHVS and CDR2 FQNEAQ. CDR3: CASRVVGGARSAEQYF. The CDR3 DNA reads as TGTGCCAGCAGGGTTGTGGGGGGGGCGCGTTCCGCCGAGCAGTACTTC.

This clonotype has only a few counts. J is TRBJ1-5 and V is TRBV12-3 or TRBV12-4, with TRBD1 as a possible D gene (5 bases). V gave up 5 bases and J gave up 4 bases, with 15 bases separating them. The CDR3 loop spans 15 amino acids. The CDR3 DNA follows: TGTGCCAGCAGTCCAGAAGTCCAGGGAAATCAGCCCCAGCATTTT. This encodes CASSPEVQGNQPQHF.

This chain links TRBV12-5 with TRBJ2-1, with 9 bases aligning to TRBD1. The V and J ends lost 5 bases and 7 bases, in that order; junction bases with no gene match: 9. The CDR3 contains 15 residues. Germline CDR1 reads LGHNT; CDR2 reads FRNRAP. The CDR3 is CASGPGQGRTNEQFF. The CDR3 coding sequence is TGTGCTAGTGGTCCCGGACAGGGGCGAACTAATGAGCAGTTCTTC.

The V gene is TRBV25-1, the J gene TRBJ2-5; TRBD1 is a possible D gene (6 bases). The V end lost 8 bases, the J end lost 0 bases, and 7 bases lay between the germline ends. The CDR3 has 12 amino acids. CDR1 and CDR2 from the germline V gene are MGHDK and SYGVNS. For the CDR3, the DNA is TGTGCCAGCCAGGGGTACCAAGAGACCCAGTACTTC. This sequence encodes CASQGYQETQYF.

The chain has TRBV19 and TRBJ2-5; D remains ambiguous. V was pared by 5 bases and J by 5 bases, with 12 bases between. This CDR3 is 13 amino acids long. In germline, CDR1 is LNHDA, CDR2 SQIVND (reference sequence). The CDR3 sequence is CASSPNQRETQYF. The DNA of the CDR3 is TGTGCCAGTAGTCCGAACCAACGGGAGACCCAGTACTTC.

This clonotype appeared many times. The CDR3 loop is CASSLGLRDVGEQFF. CDR3 in DNA: TGTGCCAGCAGCTTGGGACTCCGAGACGTCGGTGAGCAGTTCTTC. The chain links TRBV5-4 to TRBJ2-1; D gene uncertain. Deletions cut 0 bases from V and 9 bases from J, with 16 bases between. CDR1 and CDR2 from the germline V gene are SGHNT and YYREEE (reference sequence). CDR3 length equals 15 residues.

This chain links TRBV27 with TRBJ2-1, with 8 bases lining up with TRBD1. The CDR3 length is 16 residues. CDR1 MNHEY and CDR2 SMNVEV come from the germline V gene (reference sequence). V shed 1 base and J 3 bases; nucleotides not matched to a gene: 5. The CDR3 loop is CASSLWATGVYNEQFF. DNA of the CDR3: TGTGCCAGCAGTTTATGGGCGACAGGGGTCTACAATGAGCAGTTCTTC.

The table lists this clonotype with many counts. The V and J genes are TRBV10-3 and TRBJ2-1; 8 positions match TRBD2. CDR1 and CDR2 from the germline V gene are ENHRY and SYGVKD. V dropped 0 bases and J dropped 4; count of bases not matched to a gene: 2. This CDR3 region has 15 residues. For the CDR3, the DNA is TGTGCCATCAGTGAGTCACTAGCGGAGTACAATGAGCAGTTCTTC. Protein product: CAISESLAEYNEQFF.

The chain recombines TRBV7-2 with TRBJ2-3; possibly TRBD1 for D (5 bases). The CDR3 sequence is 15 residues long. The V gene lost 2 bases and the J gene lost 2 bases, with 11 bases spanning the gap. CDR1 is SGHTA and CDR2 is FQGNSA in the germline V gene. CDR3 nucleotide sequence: TGTGCCAGCAGCTTACGTAGGGGTGCCACAGATACGCAGTATTTT. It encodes CASSLRRGATDTQYF.

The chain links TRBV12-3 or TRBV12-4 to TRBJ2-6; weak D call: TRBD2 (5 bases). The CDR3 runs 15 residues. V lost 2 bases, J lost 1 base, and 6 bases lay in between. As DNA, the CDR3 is TGTGCCAGCAGTTTACGGGGATCTGGGGCCAACGTCCTGACTTTC. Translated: CASSLRGSGANVLTF.

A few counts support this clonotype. The CDR3 nucleotides read TGCAGCGTTGATGGGGACCTTAAGGAGTCAACCAATGAGCAGTTCTTC. Its translation: CSVDGDLKESTNEQFF. V usage is TRBV29-1 and J usage is TRBJ2-1, with D possibly being TRBD1 or TRBD2 (5 bases each). CDR1 is SQVTM and CDR2 is ANQGSEA in the germline V gene. V lost 3 bases and J 6 bases, leaving 21 bases between the germline ends. CDR3 length equals 16 residues.

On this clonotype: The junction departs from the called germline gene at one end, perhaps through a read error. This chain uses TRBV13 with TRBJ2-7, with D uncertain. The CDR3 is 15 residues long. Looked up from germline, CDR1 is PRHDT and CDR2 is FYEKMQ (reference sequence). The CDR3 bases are TGTGCCAGCAGCCTAGGACCCACCCTAACCTACGAGCAGTACTTC. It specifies CASSLGPTLTYEQYF.

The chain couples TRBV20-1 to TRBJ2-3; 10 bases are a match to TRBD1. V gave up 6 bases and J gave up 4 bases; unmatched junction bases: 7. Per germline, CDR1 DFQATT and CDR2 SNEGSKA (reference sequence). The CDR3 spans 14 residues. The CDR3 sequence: CSARGDRGADTQYF. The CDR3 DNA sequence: TGCAGTGCAAGGGGGGACAGGGGTGCAGATACGCAGTATTTT.

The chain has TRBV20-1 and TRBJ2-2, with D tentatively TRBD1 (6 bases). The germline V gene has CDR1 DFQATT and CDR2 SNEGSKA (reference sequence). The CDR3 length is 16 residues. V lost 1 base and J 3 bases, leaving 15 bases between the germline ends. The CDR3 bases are TGCAGTGCTAGAGTTTACGGACAGAGCTACACCGGGGAGCTGTTTTTT. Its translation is CSARVYGQSYTGELFF.

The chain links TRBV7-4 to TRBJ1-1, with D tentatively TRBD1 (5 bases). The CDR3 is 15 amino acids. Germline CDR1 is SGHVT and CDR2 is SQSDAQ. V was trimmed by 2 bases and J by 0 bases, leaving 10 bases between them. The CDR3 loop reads CASSLPGGLNTEAFF. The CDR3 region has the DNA TGTGCCAGCAGCTTACCCGGGGGATTGAACACTGAAGCTTTCTTT.

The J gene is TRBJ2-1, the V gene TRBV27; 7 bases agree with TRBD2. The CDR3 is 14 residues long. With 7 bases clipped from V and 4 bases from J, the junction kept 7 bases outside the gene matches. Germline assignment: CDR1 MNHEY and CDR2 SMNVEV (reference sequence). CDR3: CASTPGLPYNEQFF. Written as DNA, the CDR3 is TGTGCCAGCACCCCGGGACTACCTTACAATGAGCAGTTCTTC.

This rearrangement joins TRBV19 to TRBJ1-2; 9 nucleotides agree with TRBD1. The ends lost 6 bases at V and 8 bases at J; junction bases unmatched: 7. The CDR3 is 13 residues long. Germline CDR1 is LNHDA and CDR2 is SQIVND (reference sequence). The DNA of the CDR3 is TGTGCCAGTAGGCCGGGACAGGGTAACGGCTACACCTTC. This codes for CASRPGQGNGYTF. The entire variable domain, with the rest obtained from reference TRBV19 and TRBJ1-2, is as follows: DGGITQSPKYLFRKEGQNVTLSCEQNLNHDAMYWYRQDPGQGLRLIYYSQIVNDFQKGDIAEGYSVSREKKESFPLTVTSAQKNPTAFYLCASRPGQGNGYTFGSGTRLTVV.

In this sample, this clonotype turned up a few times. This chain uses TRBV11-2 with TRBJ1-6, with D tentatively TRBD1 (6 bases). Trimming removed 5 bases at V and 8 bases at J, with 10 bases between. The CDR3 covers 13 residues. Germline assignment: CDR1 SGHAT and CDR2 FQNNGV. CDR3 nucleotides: TGTGCCAGCAGCCTTGGACAGTATTCACCCCTCCACTTT. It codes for CASSLGQYSPLHF. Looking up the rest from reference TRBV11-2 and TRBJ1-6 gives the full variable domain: EAGVAQSPRYKIIEKRQSVAFWCNPISGHATLYWYQQILGQGPKLLIQFQNNGVVDDSQLPKDRFSAERLKGVDSTLKIQPAKLEDSAVYLCASSLGQYSPLHFGNGTRLTVT.